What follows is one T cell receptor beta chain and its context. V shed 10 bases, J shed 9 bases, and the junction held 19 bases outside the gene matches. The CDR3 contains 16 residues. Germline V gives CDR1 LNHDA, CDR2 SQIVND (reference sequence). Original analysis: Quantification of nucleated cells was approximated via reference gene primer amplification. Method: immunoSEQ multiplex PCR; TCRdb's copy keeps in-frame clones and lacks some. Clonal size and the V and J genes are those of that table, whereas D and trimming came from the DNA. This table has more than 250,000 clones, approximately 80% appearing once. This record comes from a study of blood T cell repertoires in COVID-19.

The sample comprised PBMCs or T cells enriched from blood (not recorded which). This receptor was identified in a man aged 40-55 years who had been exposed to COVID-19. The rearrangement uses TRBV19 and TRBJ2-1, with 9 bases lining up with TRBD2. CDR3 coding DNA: TGTGCCACCAAGCCCGAAGGGGTAGCGGGAGTTCGTGAGCAGTTCTTC. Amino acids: CATKPEGVAGVREQFF.